A selection of T cell receptor beta chains follows, all from one sample in a study of shared clonotypes between healthy human individuals. Sequenced by immunoSEQ multiplex PCR; TCRdb stores in-frame clones only, minus some. The repertoire holds 550,000 to 850,000 clones, 74% seen once, with over 1.5% in the top ten. Sequencing was performed on memory CD4+ T cells sorted from blood. These receptors originate from a woman in her twenties or thirties in good health. The CDR3 runs from the conserved cysteine through the conserved F or W. A D gene is named only where the DNA matches it firmly. A clone size is listed for some rows: how often the clone was seen (once, few, many), or a class if it is expanded.

d_call: TRBD2; v_call: TRBV7-9; clone_size: NA; j_call: TRBJ2-7; cdr3_aa: CASSSTHPSGSSYEQYF; cdr3_nt: TGTGCCAGCAGCTCCACCCATCCTAGCGGGAGCTCCTACGAGCAGTACTTC
d_call: TRBD2; v_call: TRBV29-1; clone_size: NA; j_call: TRBJ2-7; cdr3_aa: CSVSGAIPGLAGDGQYF; cdr3_nt: TGCAGCGTTTCAGGTGCTATACCGGGACTAGCGGGAGATGGGCAGTACTTC
d_call: TRBD1; v_call: TRBV27; clone_size: few; j_call: TRBJ2-1; cdr3_aa: CASSKWGQNGNEQFF; cdr3_nt: TGTGCCAGCAGTAAATGGGGACAGAACGGAAATGAGCAGTTCTTC
d_call: TRBD2; v_call: TRBV7-9; clone_size: NA; j_call: TRBJ2-3; cdr3_aa: CASSRSAGSFDTQYF; cdr3_nt: TGTGCCAGCAGTCGTTCAGCGGGATCGTTTGATACGCAGTATTTT
d_call: NA; v_call: TRBV7-9; clone_size: NA; j_call: TRBJ2-3; cdr3_aa: CASSPHWSTDTQYF; cdr3_nt: TGTGCCAGCAGCCCCCACTGGAGCACAGATACGCAGTATTTT
d_call: TRBD2; v_call: TRBV5-1; clone_size: NA; j_call: TRBJ2-7; cdr3_aa: CASSQGLFSDEQYF; cdr3_nt: TGCGCCAGCAGCCAGGGACTATTTTCGGACGAGCAGTACTTC
d_call: NA; v_call: TRBV30; clone_size: NA; j_call: TRBJ1-1; cdr3_aa: CAWNREEGTEAFF; cdr3_nt: TGTGCCTGGAATCGGGAGGAAGGGACTGAAGCTTTCTTT
d_call: TRBD1; v_call: TRBV28; clone_size: NA; j_call: TRBJ2-5; cdr3_aa: CASGTGQETQYF; cdr3_nt: TGTGCCAGCGGGACAGGGCAAGAGACCCAGTACTTC
d_call: TRBD1; v_call: TRBV28; clone_size: NA; j_call: TRBJ2-2; cdr3_aa: CASSSSLGQKNTGELFF; cdr3_nt: TGTGCCAGCAGTTCCTCCCTGGGACAGAAAAACACCGGGGAGCTGTTTTTT
d_call: TRBD1; v_call: TRBV6-4; clone_size: few; j_call: TRBJ1-2; cdr3_aa: CASSPAPGTAAYGYTF; cdr3_nt: TGTGCCAGCAGTCCTGCGCCCGGGACAGCGGCATATGGCTACACCTTC
d_call: NA; v_call: TRBV10-3; clone_size: NA; j_call: TRBJ2-3; cdr3_aa: CAISASTDTQYF; cdr3_nt: TGTGCCATCAGTGCCTCCACAGATACGCAGTATTTT
d_call: NA; v_call: TRBV5-1; clone_size: NA; j_call: TRBJ2-5; cdr3_aa: CASMASNRETQYF; cdr3_nt: TGCGCCAGCATGGCTAGTAATAGAGAGACCCAGTACTTC
d_call: NA; v_call: TRBV5-1; clone_size: NA; j_call: TRBJ1-1; cdr3_aa: CASSPRQMNTEAFF; cdr3_nt: TGCGCCAGCAGCCCAAGACAGATGAACACTGAAGCTTTCTTT
d_call: NA; v_call: TRBV28; clone_size: NA; j_call: TRBJ2-4; cdr3_aa: CASNAALAKNIQYF; cdr3_nt: TGTGCCAGCAATGCAGCACTAGCCAAAAACATTCAGTACTTC
d_call: TRBD1; v_call: TRBV7-6; clone_size: NA; j_call: TRBJ1-2; cdr3_aa: CASFQRQGAGGYTF; cdr3_nt: TGTGCCTCTTTCCAGCGACAGGGGGCCGGGGGCTACACCTTC
d_call: TRBD1; v_call: TRBV2; clone_size: few; j_call: TRBJ2-1; cdr3_aa: CAGRGNLGNEQFF; cdr3_nt: TGTGCCGGCAGGGGGAACCTCGGGAATGAGCAGTTCTTC
d_call: NA; v_call: TRBV28; clone_size: NA; j_call: TRBJ1-1; cdr3_aa: CASSPRGRPNTEAFF; cdr3_nt: TGTGCCAGCAGCCCGCGGGGGCGCCCGAACACTGAAGCTTTCTTT
d_call: NA; v_call: TRBV18; clone_size: NA; j_call: TRBJ1-4; cdr3_aa: CASSPQRTNEKLFF; cdr3_nt: TGTGCCAGCTCACCCCAGAGAACTAATGAAAAACTGTTTTTT
d_call: NA; v_call: TRBV6-5; clone_size: NA; j_call: TRBJ1-2; cdr3_aa: CASSVYRSRGFGYTF; cdr3_nt: TGTGCCAGCAGTGTCTACCGGTCAAGGGGTTTTGGCTACACCTTC
d_call: NA; v_call: TRBV7-2; clone_size: NA; j_call: TRBJ2-3; cdr3_aa: CASSQGPHFDTQYF; cdr3_nt: TGTGCCAGCAGCCAGGGACCGCATTTCGATACGCAGTATTTT
d_call: TRBD2; v_call: TRBV11-1; clone_size: NA; j_call: TRBJ2-5; cdr3_aa: CASSLTGGAATQYF; cdr3_nt: TGTGCCAGCAGCTTAACGGGAGGGGCGGCGACCCAGTACTTC
d_call: TRBD2; v_call: TRBV6-1; clone_size: few; j_call: TRBJ2-7; cdr3_aa: CASSAIAGSSYEQYF; cdr3_nt: TGTGCCAGCAGTGCGATAGCGGGGTCCTCCTACGAGCAGTACTTC
d_call: TRBD2; v_call: TRBV7-3; clone_size: NA; j_call: TRBJ2-1; cdr3_aa: CASSQRLAASYNEQFF; cdr3_nt: TGTGCCAGCAGCCAGAGACTAGCGGCCTCCTACAATGAGCAGTTCTTC